This T cell receptor (beta chain) stems from a study of blood T cell repertoires in COVID-19. Across the whole study: COVID-19 samples from acute and convalescent phases originated in the United States, Italy and Spain. T cells, B-cell-depleted T cells, or PBMCs provided the cDNA or gDNA that served as material.

The CDR3 runs to 15 residues. Per the germline V gene, CDR1 is SGHTA and CDR2 is FQGTGA. V was shortened by 5 bases and J by 0 bases, with 12 bases between the two germline ends. In the source study's methods: Reference gene primer amplification gave estimated nucleated cell counts. Only in-frame clones appear in the TCRdb table, and some are missing; sequencing was by immunoSEQ multiplex PCR. V and J calls and clone size are those listed in that table; D and trimming were worked out from the DNA. The sample has approximately 70,000 clones, 79% seen once. The sequence was collected from an elderly woman with active or convalescent COVID-19. Sequencing was carried out using peripheral blood. The gene calls are TRBV7-3 and TRBJ2-3; D is unclear. Written as DNA, the CDR3 is TGTGCCAGCAGCCAGCGACCTACTAGCACAGATACGCAGTATTTT. It specifies CASSQRPTSTDTQYF.